This T cell receptor (beta chain) was sequenced in a study of T-cell memory formation after mild COVID-19. Whole-study results and caveats: Contracting CD4+ clones sat mainly in CM and EM; CD8+ in EMRA. Some clones that responded turned up in pre-infection memory, which suggests that cross-reactive memory joined in. Clones shrinking between day 15 and 85 showed a balanced CD4/CD8 split, and those that grew later tilted toward CD4+.

This clonotype has just a few counts. Its specificity is not known. The CDR3 is 15 residues long. The ends lost 6 bases at V and 0 bases at J; junction bases unmatched: 5. The germline CDR1 and CDR2 sequences are KGHSH and LQKENI. Employing constant-segment primers, 5'RACE generated TCR alpha and TCR beta cDNA libraries bearing sample barcodes and UMIs. MiXCR, applied by TCRdb to the 5' RACE reads, yields one record per CDR3 protein. This table holds under 300,000 distinct CDR3 sequences, over 9% found once. This chain links TRBV18 with TRBJ1-5; TRBD1 agrees at 7 bases. The source of this sequence is a man in his late teens or twenties who had mild COVID-19 (a few samples of this study predate the infection). Cell type and time point are not known. Sample: PBMCs or a T cell subset sorted from them (not recorded which). CDR3 residues: CASSQGGASNQPQHF. CDR3 DNA sequence: TGTGCCAGCTCGCAGGGGGGGGCTAGCAATCAGCCCCAGCATTTT.